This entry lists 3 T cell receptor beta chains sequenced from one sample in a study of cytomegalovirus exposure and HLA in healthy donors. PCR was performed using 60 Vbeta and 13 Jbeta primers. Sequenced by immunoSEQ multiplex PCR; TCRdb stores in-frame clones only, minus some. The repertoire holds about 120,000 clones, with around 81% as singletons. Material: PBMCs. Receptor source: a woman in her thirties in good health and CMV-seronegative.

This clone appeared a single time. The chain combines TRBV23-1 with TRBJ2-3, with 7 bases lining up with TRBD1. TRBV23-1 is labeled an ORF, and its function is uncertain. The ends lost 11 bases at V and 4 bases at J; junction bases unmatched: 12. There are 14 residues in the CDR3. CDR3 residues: CARDRDSLPDTQYF. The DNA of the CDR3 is TGCGCCCGAGACCGGGACAGCCTCCCAGATACGCAGTATTTT.

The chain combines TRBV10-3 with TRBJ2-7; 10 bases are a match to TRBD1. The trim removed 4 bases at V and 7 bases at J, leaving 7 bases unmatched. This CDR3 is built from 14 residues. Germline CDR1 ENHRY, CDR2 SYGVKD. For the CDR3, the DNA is TGTGCCATCAGTGGCCCGACAGGGGGCGTTGAGCAGTACTTC. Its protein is CAISGPTGGVEQYF.

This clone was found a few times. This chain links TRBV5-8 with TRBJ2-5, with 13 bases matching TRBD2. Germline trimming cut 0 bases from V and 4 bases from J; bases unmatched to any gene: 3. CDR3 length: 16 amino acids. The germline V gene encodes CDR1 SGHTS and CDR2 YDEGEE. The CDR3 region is CASSLGRTSGRETQYF. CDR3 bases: TGTGCCAGCAGCTTGGGGCGGACTAGCGGGAGAGAGACCCAGTACTTC.